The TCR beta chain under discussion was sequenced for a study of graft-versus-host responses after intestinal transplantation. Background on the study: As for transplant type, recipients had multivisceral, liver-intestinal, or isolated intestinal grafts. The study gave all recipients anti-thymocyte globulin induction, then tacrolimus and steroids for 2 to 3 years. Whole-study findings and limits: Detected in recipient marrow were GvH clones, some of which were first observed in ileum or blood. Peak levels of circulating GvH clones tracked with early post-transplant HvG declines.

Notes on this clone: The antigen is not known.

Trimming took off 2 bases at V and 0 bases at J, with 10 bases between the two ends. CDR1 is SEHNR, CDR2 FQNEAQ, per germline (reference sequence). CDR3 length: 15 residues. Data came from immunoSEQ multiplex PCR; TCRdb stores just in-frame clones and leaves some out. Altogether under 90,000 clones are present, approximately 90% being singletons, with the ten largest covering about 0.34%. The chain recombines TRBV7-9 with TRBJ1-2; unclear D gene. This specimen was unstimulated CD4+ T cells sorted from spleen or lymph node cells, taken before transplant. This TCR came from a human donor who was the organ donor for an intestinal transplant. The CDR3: CASSLTSGANYGYTF. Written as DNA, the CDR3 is TGTGCCAGCAGCTTAACGTCCGGGGCTAACTATGGCTACACCTTC.